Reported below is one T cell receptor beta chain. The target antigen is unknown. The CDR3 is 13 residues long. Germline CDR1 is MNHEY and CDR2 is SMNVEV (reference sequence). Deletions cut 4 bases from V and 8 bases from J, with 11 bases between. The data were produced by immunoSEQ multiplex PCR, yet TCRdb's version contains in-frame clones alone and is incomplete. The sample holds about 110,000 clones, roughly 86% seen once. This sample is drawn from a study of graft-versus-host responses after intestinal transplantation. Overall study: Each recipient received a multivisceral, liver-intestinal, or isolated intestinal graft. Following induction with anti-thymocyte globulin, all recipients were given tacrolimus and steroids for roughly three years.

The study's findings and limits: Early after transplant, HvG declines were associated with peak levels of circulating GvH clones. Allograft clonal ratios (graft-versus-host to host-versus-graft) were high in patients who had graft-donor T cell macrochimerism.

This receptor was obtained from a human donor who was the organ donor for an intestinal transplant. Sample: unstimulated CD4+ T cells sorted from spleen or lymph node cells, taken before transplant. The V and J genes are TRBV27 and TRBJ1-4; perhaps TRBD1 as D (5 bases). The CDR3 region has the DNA TGTGCCAGCAGTTCCAGGGAACAGGAAAAACTGTTTTTT. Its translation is CASSSREQEKLFF.